This T cell receptor beta chain was recorded in a study of cytomegalovirus exposure and HLA in healthy donors. Notes on the study in general: Reports indicated that the classifier achieved high specificity and sensitivity in diagnosing cytomegalovirus status.

Details on this clone: The target antigen is unknown.

This CDR3 has 14 residues. V dropped 1 base and J dropped 1 base, with 8 bases sitting between them. Per germline, CDR1 SGHRS and CDR2 YFSETQ. Vbeta (60) and Jbeta (13) primers were used in the PCR. Assay used: immunoSEQ multiplex PCR; TCRdb lists only in-frame clones, some missing. The table for this sample gives about 160,000 clones. When sampled, the donors appeared nominally healthy, though they likely had unrecorded immune exposures. This receptor was taken from a woman in her sixties or seventies in good health and CMV-seronegative. The specimen sequenced was PBMCs. This chain joins TRBV5-1 and TRBJ1-1; D is undetermined. The CDR3 region is CASSLLTQNTEAFF. Written as DNA, the CDR3 is TGCGCCAGCAGCTTGTTGACTCAGAACACTGAAGCTTTCTTT.